Below, one T cell receptor (beta chain) is given with its context. The antigen it binds to is not known. Per-base quality was not reported, and no clone a single base away is much larger than it. The data derive from a study of blood T cells in healthy people across ages (dated by TCRdb to between 2014 and 2017). Background on the whole study: In model experiments, template switching captured roughly one uniquely barcoded TCR beta cDNA molecule for every two T cells. Age-related changes in TCR beta repertoire diversity were measured in the study by deep sequencing normalized with unique cDNA molecular identifiers. Four age groups were formed from the donors: young (average around 15 years), middle-aged (around 39), aged (about 68) and long-lived (less than 85). To avoid experimental bias, donors of different ages were distributed randomly across sequencing lanes. Using the same blood draw, the study looked at two additional independent replicas of 1 million unique cDNA reads for two donors, one aged 18 to 30 and the other aged 80 or older.

Library construction relied on 5' RACE. The reads were generated on an Illumina HiSeq 2500. The second PCR ran for about 6 to 12 cycles and used a J-beta primer mix along with a sample-barcoded 5' primer. Each TCR beta cDNA molecule received a unique molecular identifier from a template-switch 5' adaptor carrying 12 random nucleotides. Each sample yielded at least 2.5 million CDR3-containing paired-end reads. First-strand cDNA synthesis was performed from all RNA using the Mint cDNA synthesis kit, with priming by a TRBC-specific oligonucleotide. Following uracil-DNA glycosylase treatment, all cDNA underwent a first 18-cycle PCR with the universal primers M1SS and BC2_uni_R. Turning to the authors' computational methods: Each sample was normalized by randomly selecting 1 million high-quality reads, each carrying a distinct molecular identifier. Instead of being binned into consensus sequences, reads that shared molecular identifiers were thrown out. MiTCR, run with a Q25 quality threshold and the strictest error-elimination algorithm, handled CDR3 identification, clonotype clustering and error correction. A nonparametric unseen species model with Euler transformation was used to estimate lower-bound total TCR beta diversity. TCRdb passed the public sequencing reads through fastp at Q25 and MiXCR, retaining productive beta sequences. Every distinct CDR3 protein forms one entry, paired with its most common genes and DNA. The V and J calls were determined by TCRdb, not by the authors. In this sample the table shows about 680,000 distinct CDR3 sequences, approximately 49% of which occur a single time. The top ten clonotypes cover roughly 30% of the sample.

Trimming costs V 4 bases and J 4 bases, and their ends lie 10 bases apart. From the cysteine through the phenylalanine, the CDR3 covers 13 amino acids. The DNA shown is the 39-base CDR3, in frame from base 1. The germline V gene (reference sequence) specifies LGHDT as CDR1 and YNNKEL as CDR2. The paper's findings and limits, for the study overall: Compared with the aged group, the long-lived group had more naive CD4+ T cells, fewer expanded clones and increased TCR diversity, a pattern suggesting age selection. Observed TCR beta diversity per million T cells fell roughly linearly with age, and a significant reduction was already apparent by age about 38. The percentage of naive T cells measured by flow cytometry correlated strongly with observed TCR beta diversity. Total diversity estimates from one million sequenced T cells were considered lower bounds and underestimates. The CMV infection status of donors was not known, potentially confounding age-related changes in expanded clonotypes. Conclusive comparison of naive and antigen-experienced compartments was prevented by the profiling of bulk unsorted PBMCs.

Systemically healthy Caucasian individuals from Russia, around 38 in total and aged 6 to 90 years, were included as donors. Ten milliliters of peripheral blood were drawn from each donor into EDTA-treated Vacutainer tubes. Ficoll-Paque density-gradient centrifugation was used to isolate PBMCs, with at least 6 million obtained per sample. Trizol reagent was used to extract total RNA from the PBMCs, yielding at least 5 micrograms per sample. For every donor, an aliquot of PBMCs went through flow cytometry to measure the percentages of naive CD45RAhigh/CD27high T cells. The rearranged segments are TRBV3-1 and TRBJ1-2; perhaps TRBD1 is the D gene, with 5 bases matching. The sequenced material came from blood. This clonotype was obtained from a woman aged 60-70 years in good health. The nucleotide sequence is TGTGCCAGCAGCCCAGGGACTGCCTATGGCTACACCTTC. This yields the protein CASSPGTAYGYTF.